This TCR beta chain was sequenced during a study of T cell responses to AZD1222 COVID-19 vaccine. Clones were sequenced by immunoSEQ multiplex PCR, and TCRdb holds only the in-frame ones, with some missing. Of under 200,000 clones listed, about 91% were seen once; the top ten hold around 2%. V dropped 9 bases and J dropped 7; count of bases not matched to a gene: 6. In germline, CDR1 is ENHRY, CDR2 SYGVKD. There are 13 residues in the CDR3. This sample comprised peripheral blood, obtained on day 0 of AZD1222 vaccination. The chain joins TRBV10-3 to TRBJ2-4; 10 bases map to TRBD2. The source is an adult in good health. The CDR3 spells CAISGGEGNIQYF. The CDR3 nucleotides are TGTGCCATAAGCGGGGGGGAAGGGAACATTCAGTACTTC.